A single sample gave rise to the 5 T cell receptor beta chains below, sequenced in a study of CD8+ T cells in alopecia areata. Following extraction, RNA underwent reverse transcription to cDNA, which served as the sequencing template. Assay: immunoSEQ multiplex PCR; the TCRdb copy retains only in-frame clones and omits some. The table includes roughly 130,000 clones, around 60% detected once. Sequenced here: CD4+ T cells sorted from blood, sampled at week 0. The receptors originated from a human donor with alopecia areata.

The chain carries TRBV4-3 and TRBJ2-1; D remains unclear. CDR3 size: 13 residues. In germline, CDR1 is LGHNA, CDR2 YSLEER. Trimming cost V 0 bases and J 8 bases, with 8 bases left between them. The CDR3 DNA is TGCGCCAGCAGCCAAGATCGGCGCGATGAGCAGTTCTTC. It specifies CASSQDRRDEQFF.

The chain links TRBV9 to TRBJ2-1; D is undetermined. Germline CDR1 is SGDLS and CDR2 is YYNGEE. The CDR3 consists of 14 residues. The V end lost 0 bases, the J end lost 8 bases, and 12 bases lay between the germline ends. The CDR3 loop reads CASSVVAGPDEQFF. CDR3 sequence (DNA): TGTGCCAGCAGCGTAGTGGCAGGCCCCGATGAGCAGTTCTTC. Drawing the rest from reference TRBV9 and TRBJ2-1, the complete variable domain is DSGVTQTPKHLITATGQRVTLRCSPRSGDLSVYWYQQSLDQGLQFLIQYYNGEERAKGNILERFSAQQFPDLHSELNLSSLELGDSALYFCASSVVAGPDEQFFGPGTRLTVL.

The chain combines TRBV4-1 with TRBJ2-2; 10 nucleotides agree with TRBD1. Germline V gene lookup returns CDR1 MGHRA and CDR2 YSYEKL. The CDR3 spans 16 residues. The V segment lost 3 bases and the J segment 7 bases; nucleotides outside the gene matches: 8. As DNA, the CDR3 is TGCGCCAGCAGCCATGCTGACAGGGGGCGTAACGGGGAGCTGTTTTTT. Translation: CASSHADRGRNGELFF.

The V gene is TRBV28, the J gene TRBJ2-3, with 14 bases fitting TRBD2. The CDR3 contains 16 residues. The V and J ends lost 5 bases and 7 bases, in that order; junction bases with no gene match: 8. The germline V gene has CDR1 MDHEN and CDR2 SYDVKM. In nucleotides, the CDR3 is TGTGCCAGCAGTGACCTACGGACTAGCGGGGGGAATACGCAGTATTTT. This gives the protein CASSDLRTSGGNTQYF.

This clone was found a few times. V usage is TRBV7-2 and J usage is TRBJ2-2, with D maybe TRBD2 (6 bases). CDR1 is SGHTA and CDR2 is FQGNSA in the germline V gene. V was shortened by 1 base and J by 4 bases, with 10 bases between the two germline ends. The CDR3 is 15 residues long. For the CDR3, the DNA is TGTGCCAGCAGCTTAGTCGGGGACTTCACCGGGGAGCTGTTTTTT. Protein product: CASSLVGDFTGELFF.